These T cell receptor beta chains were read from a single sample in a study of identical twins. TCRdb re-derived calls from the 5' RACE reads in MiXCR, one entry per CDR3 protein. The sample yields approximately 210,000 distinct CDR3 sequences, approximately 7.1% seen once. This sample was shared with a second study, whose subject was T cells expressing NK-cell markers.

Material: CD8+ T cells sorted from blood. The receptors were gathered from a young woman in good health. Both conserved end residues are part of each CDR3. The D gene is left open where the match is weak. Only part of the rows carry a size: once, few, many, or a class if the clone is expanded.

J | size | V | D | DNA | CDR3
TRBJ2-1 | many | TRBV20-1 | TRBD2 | TGCAGTGCTCTACGACTAGCGGGGGGGCCGCTTGAGCAGTTCTTC | CSALRLAGGPLEQFF
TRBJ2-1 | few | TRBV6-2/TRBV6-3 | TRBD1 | TGTGCCAGCAGACAATGGACAGGCCTGAGCTCCTACAATGAGCAGTTCTTC | CASRQWTGLSSYNEQFF
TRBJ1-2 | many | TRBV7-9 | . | TGTGCCAGCAGCTTAAGGAGGGGGAGAGGCTACACCTTC | CASSLRRGRGYTF
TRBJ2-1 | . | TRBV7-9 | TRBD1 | TGTGCCAGCAGCTTTCTCATCCATCAGGGGGCGGCTGAGCAGTTCTTC | CASSFLIHQGAAEQFF
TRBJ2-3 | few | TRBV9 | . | TGTGCCAGCAGCGGAGGCAGGGTTAGTACAGATACGCAGTATTTT | CASSGGRVSTDTQYF
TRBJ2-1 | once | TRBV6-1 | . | TGTGCCAGCAGAACGGGGTTATCCTACAATGAGCAGTTCTTC | CASRTGLSYNEQFF
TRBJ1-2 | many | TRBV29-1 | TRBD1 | TGCAGCGTTGAAGGAGGCCCAGGGGGCAAAAACTATGGCTACACCTTC | CSVEGGPGGKNYGYTF
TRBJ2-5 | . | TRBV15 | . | TGTGCCACCAGCAGAGTTCCAGCGGAGATGGGTTCGGAGACCCAGTACTTC | CATSRVPAEMGSETQYF
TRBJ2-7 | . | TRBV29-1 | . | TGCAGCGCTGGGACGGATTCCTACGAGCAGTACTTC | CSAGTDSYEQYF
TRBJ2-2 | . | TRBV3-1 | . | TGTGCCAGCAGGGGGCAGACCACCGGGGAGCTGTTTTTT | CASRGQTTGELFF
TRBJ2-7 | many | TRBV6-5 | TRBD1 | TGTGCCAGCAGTTACCGCCCAAACCGGGACAGGACCTACGAGCAGTACTTC | CASSYRPNRDRTYEQYF
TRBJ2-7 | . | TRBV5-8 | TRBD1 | TGTGCCAGCAGCAGCCGGGACAGGGGGCCGTTCTACGAGCAGTACTTC | CASSSRDRGPFYEQYF
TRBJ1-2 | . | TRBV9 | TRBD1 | TGTGCCAGCAGCGTAGCCGTAGACAGGGGAAATGGCTACACCTTC | CASSVAVDRGNGYTF
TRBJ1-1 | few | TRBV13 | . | TGTGCCAGCACCTTGGCGGCAGGCGGTTTGGGGACTGAAGCTTTCTTT | CASTLAAGGLGTEAFF
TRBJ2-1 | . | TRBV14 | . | TGTGCCAGCAGCCAAAGGTCCGGGGTCAATGAGCAGTTCTTC | CASSQRSGVNEQFF
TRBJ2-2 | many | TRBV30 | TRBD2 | TGTGCCTGGGAGACTAGCGGGAGAGGAACCGGGGAGCTGTTTTTT | CAWETSGRGTGELFF
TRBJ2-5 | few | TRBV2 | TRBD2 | TGTGCCAGCACCGAAGGACTAGCGGGGGGAGAGACCCAGTACTTC | CASTEGLAGGETQYF
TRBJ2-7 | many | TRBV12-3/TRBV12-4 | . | TGTGCCAGCAGTTTACAGGACTACGAGCAGTACTTC | CASSLQDYEQYF
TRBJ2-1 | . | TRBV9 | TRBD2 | TGTGCCAGCAGCCCTAGTGGGGGGGGCAATGAGCAGTTCTTC | CASSPSGGGNEQFF
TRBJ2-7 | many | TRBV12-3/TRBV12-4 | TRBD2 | TGTGCCAGCAGGGCGGGAGGCCTTTACGAGCAGTACTTC | CASRAGGLYEQYF
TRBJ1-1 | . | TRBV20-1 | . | TGCAGTGCTAGAGCCCAGCAAATTTACACTGAAGCTTTCTTT | CSARAQQIYTEAFF
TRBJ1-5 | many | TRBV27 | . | TGTGCCAGCTCCCCAGGGGCGTGGAATCAGCCCCAGCATTTT | CASSPGAWNQPQHF
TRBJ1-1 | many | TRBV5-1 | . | TGCGCCAGCAGCTGGGGACGTACGAACACTGAAGCTTTCTTT | CASSWGRTNTEAFF
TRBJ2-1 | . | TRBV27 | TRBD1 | TGTGCCAGCAGTCTCCGGGACAGGGGATACAATGAGCAGTTCTTC | CASSLRDRGYNEQFF
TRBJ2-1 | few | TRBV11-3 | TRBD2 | TGTGCCAGCAGCTTACGGGACGCGGGGGGCAATGAGCAGTTCTTC | CASSLRDAGGNEQFF
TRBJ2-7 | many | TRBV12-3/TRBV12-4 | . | TGTGCCAGCGGAACCTCGGAGAGCTCCTACGAGCAGTACTTC | CASGTSESSYEQYF
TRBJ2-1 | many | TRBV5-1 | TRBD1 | TGCGCCAGCAGCTTGGTGGACAGGGGCAATGAGCAGTTCTTC | CASSLVDRGNEQFF
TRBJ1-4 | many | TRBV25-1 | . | TGTGCCAGCAGTGTGGCAGGCTTTGAAAAACTGTTTTTT | CASSVAGFEKLFF
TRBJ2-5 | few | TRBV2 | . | TGTGCCAGCAGTGAAGGGCAGGGGTGGGACCAAGAGACCCAGTACTTC | CASSEGQGWDQETQYF
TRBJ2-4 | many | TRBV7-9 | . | TGTGCCAGCAGCACCACAACAGGGTGGAAAAACATTCAGTACTTC | CASSTTTGWKNIQYF
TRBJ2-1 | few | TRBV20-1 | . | TGCAGTGCTAGAGAACCGGGGAATGAGCAGTTCTTC | CSAREPGNEQFF
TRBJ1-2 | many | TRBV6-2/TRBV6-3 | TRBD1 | TGTGCCAGCAGCACCGACAGGGGAGAGCTCGGCTATGGCTACACCTTC | CASSTDRGELGYGYTF
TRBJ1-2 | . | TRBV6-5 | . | TGTGCCAGCAGTTACTCCGGGGAAGGTACCTATGGCTACACCTTC | CASSYSGEGTYGYTF
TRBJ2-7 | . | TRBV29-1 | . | TGCAGCGTTGTTGGAGGGACCCGCTCCTACGAGCAGTACTTC | CSVVGGTRSYEQYF
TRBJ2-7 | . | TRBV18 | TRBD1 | TGTGCCAGCTCACCACCAGACAGGGGCCCATCCTACGAGCAGTACTTC | CASSPPDRGPSYEQYF
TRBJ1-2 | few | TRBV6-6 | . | TGTGCCAGCATCCCGGGGGCTGGCTATGGCTACACCTTC | CASIPGAGYGYTF
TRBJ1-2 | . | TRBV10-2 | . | TGCGCCAGCAGTGAGTCTGCTTATGGCTACACCTTC | CASSESAYGYTF
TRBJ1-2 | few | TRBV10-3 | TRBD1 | TGTGCCAATACAGGGGACTATGGCTACACCTTC | CANTGDYGYTF
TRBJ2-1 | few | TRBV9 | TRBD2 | TGTGCCAGCAGCGCCCAACTAGCGGGAGAAAGCGATGAGCAGTTCTTC | CASSAQLAGESDEQFF
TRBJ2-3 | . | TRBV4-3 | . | TGCGCCAGCAGCCAAGCTCCGGGACCAGATACGCAGTATTTT | CASSQAPGPDTQYF
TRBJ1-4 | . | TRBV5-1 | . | TGCGCCAGCAGCTCCACCCTACAGGGCAGGAGTGAAAAACTGTTTTTT | CASSSTLQGRSEKLFF
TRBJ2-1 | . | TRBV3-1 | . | TGTGCCAGCAGCCATAAAGACGGCAGCAAACCCTCCTACAATGAGCAGTTCTTC | CASSHKDGSKPSYNEQFF
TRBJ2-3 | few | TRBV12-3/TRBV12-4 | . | TGTGCCAGCAGTTGGACTAGCACAGATACGCAGTATTTT | CASSWTSTDTQYF
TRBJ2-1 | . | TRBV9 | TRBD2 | TGTGCCAGCAGCGCCCCTCCAGGGAGCGGGGGCTCCTCCTACAATGAGCAGTTCTTC | CASSAPPGSGGSSYNEQFF
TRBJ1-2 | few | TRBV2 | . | TGTGCCAGCAGTCCGCCCGCAGGGCTGAAGGACTATGGCTACACCTTC | CASSPPAGLKDYGYTF
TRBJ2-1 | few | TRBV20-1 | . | TGCAGTGCTAGAGAGGTCGGGAGTAGAGATGAGCAGTTCTTC | CSAREVGSRDEQFF